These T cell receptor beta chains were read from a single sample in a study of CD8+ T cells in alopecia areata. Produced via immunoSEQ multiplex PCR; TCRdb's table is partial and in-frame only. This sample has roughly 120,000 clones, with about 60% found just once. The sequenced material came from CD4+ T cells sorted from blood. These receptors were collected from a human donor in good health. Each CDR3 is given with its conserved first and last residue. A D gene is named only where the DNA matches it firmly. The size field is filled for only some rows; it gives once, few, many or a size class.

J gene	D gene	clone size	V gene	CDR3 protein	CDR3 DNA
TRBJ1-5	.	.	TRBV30	CAWDSLDLRAPQHF	TGTGCCTGGGACAGTCTGGACCTAAGGGCGCCCCAGCATTTT
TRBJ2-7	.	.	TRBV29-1	CSVAARRGYEQYF	TGCAGCGTTGCTGCCAGGAGAGGCTACGAGCAGTACTTC
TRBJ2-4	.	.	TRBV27	CASSSQGGKTKNIQYF	TGTGCCAGCAGTTCTCAGGGAGGAAAGACCAAAAACATTCAGTACTTC
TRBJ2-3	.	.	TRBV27	CASKPSRTTDTQYF	TGTGCCAGCAAGCCTTCCCGGACCACAGATACGCAGTATTTT
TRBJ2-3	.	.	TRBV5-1	CASSPGPPTDTQYF	TGCGCCAGCAGCCCAGGCCCCCCCACAGATACGCAGTATTTT
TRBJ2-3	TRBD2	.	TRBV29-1	CSPLTSPTDTQYF	TGCAGCCCGCTGACTAGCCCCACAGATACGCAGTATTTT
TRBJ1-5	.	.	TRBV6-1	CASRADTTSNQPQHF	TGTGCCAGCAGAGCCGACACCACCAGCAATCAGCCCCAGCATTTT
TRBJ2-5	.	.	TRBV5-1	CASSHGEGETQYF	TGCGCCAGCAGCCACGGAGAGGGGGAGACCCAGTACTTC
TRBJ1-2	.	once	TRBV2	CASTENQWGYTF	TGTGCCAGCACCGAAAATCAGTGGGGCTACACCTTC
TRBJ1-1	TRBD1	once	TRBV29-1	CSVGVTGGAEAFF	TGCAGCGTGGGGGTAACAGGGGGAGCTGAAGCTTTCTTT
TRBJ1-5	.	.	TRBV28	CASRGGAGQPQHF	TGTGCCAGCAGAGGCGGGGCTGGTCAGCCCCAGCATTTT
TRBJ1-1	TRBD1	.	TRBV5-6	CASSFGPGGFAEAFF	TGTGCCAGCAGCTTTGGGCCAGGGGGATTCGCCGAAGCTTTCTTT
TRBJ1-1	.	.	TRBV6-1	CALYRELNTEAFF	TGTGCCTTATACCGCGAATTGAACACTGAAGCTTTCTTT
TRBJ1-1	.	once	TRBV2	CASVPPQDFNTEAFF	TGTGCCAGCGTACCCCCACAGGACTTTAACACTGAAGCTTTCTTT
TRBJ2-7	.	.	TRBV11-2	CASSLGAYEQYF	TGTGCCAGCAGCCTGGGGGCGTACGAGCAGTACTTC
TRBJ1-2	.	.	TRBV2	CASSEERSYGYTF	TGTGCCAGCAGTGAAGAAAGATCCTATGGCTACACCTTC
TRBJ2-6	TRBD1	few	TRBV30	CAWSGDRGSGANVLTF	TGTGCCTGGAGTGGGGACAGAGGATCTGGGGCCAACGTCCTGACTTTC
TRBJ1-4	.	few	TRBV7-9	CASSSRRENEKLFF	TGTGCCAGCAGCTCCCGTAGGGAGAATGAAAAACTGTTTTTT
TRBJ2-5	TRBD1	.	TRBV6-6	CASSYSDRAQETQYF	TGTGCCAGCAGTTACTCAGACAGGGCTCAGGAGACCCAGTACTTC
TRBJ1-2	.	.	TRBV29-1	CSAGGTNYGYTF	TGCAGCGCTGGGGGCACGAACTATGGCTACACCTTC
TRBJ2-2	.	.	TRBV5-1	CASSNRNTGELFF	TGCGCCAGCAGCAACAGAAACACCGGGGAGCTGTTTTTT
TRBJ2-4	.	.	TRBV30	CAWKQTRLAKNIQYF	TGTGCCTGGAAACAGACCCGTTTAGCCAAAAACATTCAGTACTTC
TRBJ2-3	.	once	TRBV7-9	CASSSRGETDTQYF	TGTGCCAGCAGCTCCCGAGGGGAAACAGATACGCAGTATTTT
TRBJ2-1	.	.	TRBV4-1	CASSQDFTGVNEQFF	TGCGCCAGCAGCCAAGACTTCACCGGCGTGAATGAGCAGTTCTTC
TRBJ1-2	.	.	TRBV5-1	CASSLAPTLEYGYTF	TGCGCCAGCAGCTTGGCCCCCACCCTCGAATATGGCTACACCTTC
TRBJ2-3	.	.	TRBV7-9	CASSPKKGGLTDTQYF	TGTGCCAGCAGCCCGAAGAAGGGGGGACTCACAGATACGCAGTATTTT
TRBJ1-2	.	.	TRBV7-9	CASSTERRASYGYTF	TGTGCCAGCAGCACTGAGCGGAGGGCCAGCTATGGCTACACCTTC
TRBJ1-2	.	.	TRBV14	CASSPLGQNYGYTF	TGTGCCAGCAGCCCCCTCGGGCAGAACTATGGCTACACCTTC
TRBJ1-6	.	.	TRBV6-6	CASSPGTSDNSPLHF	TGTGCCAGCAGCCCCGGGACAAGTGATAATTCACCCCTCCACTTT
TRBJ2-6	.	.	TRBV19	CASSTGYSGANVLTF	TGTGCCAGTAGTACAGGGTACTCTGGGGCCAACGTCCTGACTTTC
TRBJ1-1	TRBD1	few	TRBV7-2	CASSLSTGGTEAFF	TGTGCCAGCAGCTTGAGTACAGGGGGCACTGAAGCTTTCTTT
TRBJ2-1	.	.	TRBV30	CAWGRRSGSYNEQFF	TGTGCCTGGGGAAGGCGGAGCGGCTCCTACAATGAGCAGTTCTTC
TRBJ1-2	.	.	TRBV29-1	CSADTGQLHANYGYTF	TGCAGCGCCGATACTGGACAGCTCCACGCTAACTATGGCTACACCTTC
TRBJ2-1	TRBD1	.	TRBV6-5	CASSAGQAQNNEQFF	TGTGCCAGCAGCGCGGGACAGGCGCAAAACAATGAGCAGTTCTTC
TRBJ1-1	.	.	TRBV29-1	CSVESRNSLEAFF	TGCAGCGTGGAGAGTCGGAATTCGCTTGAAGCTTTCTTT
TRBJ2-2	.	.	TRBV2	CASSGTGELFF	TGTGCCAGCAGCGGCACCGGGGAGCTGTTTTTT
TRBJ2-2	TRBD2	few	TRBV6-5	CASSYLRGANTGELFF	TGTGCCAGCAGTTACTTGCGGGGGGCAAACACCGGGGAGCTGTTTTTT
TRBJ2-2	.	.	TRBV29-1	CSVSASGELFF	TGCAGCGTTTCTGCGAGCGGGGAGCTGTTTTTT
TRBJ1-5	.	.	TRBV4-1	CASSQVDLGLSNQPQHF	TGCGCCAGCAGCCAGGTGGACTTAGGACTTAGCAATCAGCCCCAGCATTTT
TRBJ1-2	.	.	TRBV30	CAWSVNNGNYGYTF	TGTGCCTGGAGTGTAAACAACGGGAACTATGGCTACACCTTC
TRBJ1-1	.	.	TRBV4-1	CASSQLPSKYTEAFF	TGCGCCAGCAGCCAACTCCCCTCCAAGTACACTGAAGCTTTCTTT
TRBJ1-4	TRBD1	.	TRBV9	CASSVAPTGVGEKLFF	TGTGCCAGCAGCGTAGCCCCGACAGGGGTGGGCGAAAAACTGTTTTTT
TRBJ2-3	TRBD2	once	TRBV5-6	CASSLRLAGSTDTQYF	TGTGCCAGCAGCCTGAGACTAGCGGGGTCCACAGATACGCAGTATTTT
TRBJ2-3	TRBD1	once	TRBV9	CASSFRDRDTDTQYF	TGTGCCAGCAGCTTCCGGGACAGAGACACAGATACGCAGTATTTT
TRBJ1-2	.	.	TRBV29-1	CSVSEGGANYGYTF	TGCAGCGTGTCAGAGGGAGGCGCTAACTATGGCTACACCTTC
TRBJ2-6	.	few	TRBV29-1	CSVVDRVLTGANVLTF	TGCAGCGTGGTGGACAGAGTTCTTACCGGGGCCAACGTCCTGACTTTC
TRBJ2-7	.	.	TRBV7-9	CASSRPNYAQYF	TGTGCCAGCTCAAGGCCGAACTACGCGCAGTACTTC
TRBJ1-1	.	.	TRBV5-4	CASSLRRSGNTEAFF	TGTGCCAGCAGCTTGCGAAGGTCTGGGAACACTGAAGCTTTCTTT
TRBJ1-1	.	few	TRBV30	CAWSDRGSTEAFF	TGTGCCTGGAGCGATCGGGGGAGCACTGAAGCTTTCTTT
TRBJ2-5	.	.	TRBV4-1	CASSQGTQETQYF	TGCGCCAGCAGCCAAGGGACACAGGAGACCCAGTACTTC
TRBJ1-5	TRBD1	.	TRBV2	CASSLDRNSNQPQHF	TGTGCCAGCAGTTTGGACAGGAATAGCAATCAGCCCCAGCATTTT
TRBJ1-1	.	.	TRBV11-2	CASSPLSGTLNTEAFF	TGTGCCAGCAGCCCCCTTAGTGGGACCTTGAACACTGAAGCTTTCTTT
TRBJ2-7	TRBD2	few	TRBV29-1	CSGGRDYEQYF	TGCAGCGGGGGGAGGGACTACGAGCAGTACTTC
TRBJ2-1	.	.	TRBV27	CASTPEEGPYNEQFF	TGTGCCAGCACCCCCGAGGAGGGCCCCTACAATGAGCAGTTCTTC
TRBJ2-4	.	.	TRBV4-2	CASSQQTPEVGIQYF	TGTGCCAGCAGCCAACAAACTCCCGAGGTCGGCATTCAGTACTTC
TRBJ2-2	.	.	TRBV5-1	CASSLLGGYTGELFF	TGCGCCAGCAGCTTGTTGGGCGGGTACACCGGGGAGCTGTTTTTT
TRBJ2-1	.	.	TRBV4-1	CASSQSVNEQFF	TGCGCCAGCAGCCAATCCGTGAATGAGCAGTTCTTC